The 30 T cell receptor beta chains in this list originate from one sample, sequenced in a study of T cell changes during pregnancy in multiple sclerosis. Generated by immunoSEQ multiplex PCR, the TCRdb table keeps only in-frame clones and is missing some. Among tens of thousands of clones listed, roughly 93% were seen once. Source: peripheral blood, taken after pregnancy. Receptor source: a female donor with multiple sclerosis, enrolled in a pregnancy study.

The V gene is TRBV5-1, the J gene TRBJ2-2; 10 nucleotides agree with TRBD2. J lost 5 bases, V lost 1 base, and 5 bases had no gene match. The germline V gene encodes CDR1 SGHRS and CDR2 YFSETQ. The CDR3 runs 16 residues. This chain's CDR3 is CASSLTSGTGTGELFF. CDR3 coding DNA: TGCGCCAGCAGCTTGACTAGCGGGACTGGTACCGGGGAGCTGTTTTTT.

This chain uses TRBV5-1 with TRBJ2-7; the D is unclear. Trimming pared 0 bases from V and 0 bases from J, leaving 7 bases between. Germline CDR1 is SGHRS and CDR2 is YFSETQ. CDR3 length: 14 residues. The CDR3 loop reads CASSLAGGSYEQYF. The CDR3 DNA reads as TGCGCCAGCAGCTTGGCCGGCGGCTCCTACGAGCAGTACTTC.

This clone was seen a single time. The rearrangement uses TRBV27 and TRBJ2-2; TRBD1 matches 10 bases. The junction had 3 bases not matched to a gene; V was cut back by 3 bases and J by 5 bases. The germline CDR1 and CDR2 sequences are MNHEY and SMNVEV (reference sequence). This CDR3 spans 15 amino acids. CDR3 nucleotide sequence: TGTGCCAGCAGTTTCCGGGACAGGGGTACCGGGGAGCTGTTTTTT. Translated, it gives CASSFRDRGTGELFF.

The V gene is TRBV5-1, the J gene TRBJ1-1; TRBD1 agrees at 9 bases. With 4 bases clipped from V and 1 base from J, the junction kept 5 bases outside the gene matches. This CDR3 comprises 15 residues. Germline loops: CDR1 SGHRS, CDR2 YFSETQ. The CDR3 DNA follows: TGCGCCAGCAGCGTGTCGACAGGGGGGAACACTGAAGCTTTCTTT. This gives the protein CASSVSTGGNTEAFF.

J is TRBJ1-1 and V is TRBV5-4; 9 bases line up with TRBD1. Germline CDR1 reads SGHNT; CDR2 reads YYREEE (reference sequence). The J segment lost 1 base and the V segment lost 3 bases, leaving 4 bases of the junction unmatched. This CDR3 is built from 15 residues. The CDR3 reads CASSSRTGENTEAFF. The CDR3 DNA reads as TGTGCCAGCAGCTCCAGGACAGGGGAGAACACTGAAGCTTTCTTT.

The J gene is TRBJ2-6, the V gene TRBV21-1; the table calls TRBD2, which could not be checked here. TRBV21-1 is assigned pseudogene status. CDR3 length equals 20 residues. The chain's CDR3 is CASSKVPRLAGVPGANVLTF. The CDR3 DNA reads TGTGCCAGCAGCAAAGTCCCGCGACTAGCGGGAGTTCCAGGGGCCAACGTCCTGACTTTC.

The V call is TRBV11-3, the J call TRBJ1-1; D remains unclear. This CDR3 spans 13 amino acids. Trimming shortened V by 1 base and J by 2 bases, and 5 bases separated the two germline ends. From germline, CDR1 is SGHNT and CDR2 YENEEA. The CDR3 is CASSLALNTEAFF. DNA of the CDR3: TGTGCCAGCAGCTTAGCCCTTAACACTGAAGCTTTCTTT.

The chain combines TRBV6-1 with TRBJ1-2, with D uncertain. V was trimmed by 1 base and J by 8 bases, leaving 14 bases between them. Germline V gives CDR1 MNHNS, CDR2 SASEGT. This CDR3 comprises 14 residues. The CDR3 loop reads CASSEVLPQRGYTF. The CDR3 region has the DNA TGTGCCAGCAGTGAAGTACTTCCCCAACGCGGCTACACCTTC.

V usage is TRBV11-2 and J usage is TRBJ2-1, with TRBD2 identical over 11 bases. CDR1 is SGHAT, CDR2 FQNNGV, per germline. Trimming cost V 5 bases and J 3 bases; bases outside gene matches: 3. This CDR3 is 15 amino acids long. CDR3 in amino acids: CASSHLAGGYNEQFF. CDR3 coding DNA: TGTGCCAGCAGCCACCTAGCGGGAGGCTACAATGAGCAGTTCTTC.

The chain couples TRBV11-3 to TRBJ2-2; D gene ambiguous. The ends were cut back, 5 bases at V and 6 bases at J, with 13 bases in the middle. Germline V CDR1 and CDR2: SGHNT, YENEEA. The CDR3 length is 14 residues. CDR3 residues: CASSPEPVAGELFF. The DNA of the CDR3 is TGTGCCAGCAGCCCCGAGCCGGTTGCCGGGGAGCTGTTTTTT.

This chain connects TRBV11-2 to TRBJ1-2; D unresolved. This CDR3 is built from 13 residues. With 2 bases removed from V and 7 bases from J, the gap between germline ends came to 11 bases. Germline CDR1 reads SGHAT; CDR2 reads FQNNGV. CDR3 protein: CASSLPRAFGYTF. The CDR3 nucleotides are TGTGCCAGCAGCTTACCGCGGGCTTTTGGCTACACCTTC.

This sequence joins TRBV15 and TRBJ1-5; tentative D call: TRBD1 (5 bases). Trimming removed 9 bases from V and 0 bases from J, with 12 bases in between. Germline CDR1 and CDR2: LNHNV and YYDKDF (reference sequence). The CDR3 consists of 14 residues. DNA for the CDR3: TGTGCCACGCGGGACGAATATAGCAATCAGCCCCAGCATTTT. It is translated as CATRDEYSNQPQHF.

CDR3 nucleotides: TGTGCCAGCAGCCCCCTGACTAGCGTACAAGAGACCCAGTACTTC. It translates to CASSPLTSVQETQYF. The V call is TRBV27, the J call TRBJ2-5; the match to TRBD2 covers 8 bases. From germline, CDR1 is MNHEY and CDR2 SMNVEV (reference sequence). The CDR3 contains 15 residues. V trimming: 6 bases; J trimming: 2 bases; junction bases outside the gene matches: 8.

The chain employs TRBV6-6 and TRBJ1-6; a weak D match, TRBD1 (6 bases). V lost 6 bases to trimming and J lost 9 bases, with 12 bases between them. This CDR3 comprises 13 residues. The germline gives CDR1 MNHNY, CDR2 SVGAGI (reference sequence). The CDR3 region is CASSRIRGSPLHF. The CDR3 nucleotides read TGTGCCAGCAGCCGAATCAGGGGTTCACCCCTCCACTTT.

The chain employs TRBV6-5 and TRBJ1-5, with 9 bases matching TRBD1. Trimming cost V 5 bases and J 7 bases; bases outside gene matches: 9. Germline CDR1 MNHEY, CDR2 SVGAGI. The CDR3 contains 15 residues. CDR3 DNA: TGTGCCAGCAGTCGACGACAGGGGGGTGACCAGCCCCAGCATTTT. This codes for CASSRRQGGDQPQHF.

About this clone itself: The sample has other DNA sequences that encode this CDR3 too. The V call is TRBV29-1, the J call TRBJ1-4, with D unresolved. The CDR3 loop spans 15 amino acids. Germline CDR1 SQVTM, CDR2 ANQGSEA. The CDR3 DNA reads TGCAGTGCTGCCAAGGCCATAGCGGCTAATGAAAAACTGTTTTTT. Translated, it gives CSAAKAIAANEKLFF.

The gene calls are TRBV7-2 and TRBJ2-4; D is possibly TRBD1 (5 bases). Deletions cut 7 bases from V and 3 bases from J, with 13 bases between. Germline assignment: CDR1 SGHTA and CDR2 FQGNSA. The CDR3 length is 14 residues. CDR3 sequence: CASNAQGGKNIQYF. CDR3 in DNA: TGTGCCAGCAACGCTCAGGGTGGCAAAAACATTCAGTACTTC.

V usage is TRBV6-4 and J usage is TRBJ2-1, with D possibly matching TRBD1 (5 bases). Germline lookup yields CDR1 MRHNA and CDR2 SNTAGT. The V and J ends lost 3 bases and 8 bases respectively, with 14 bases between them. This CDR3 is 14 amino acids long. Here the CDR3 reads CASSELRGSDEQFF. The CDR3 DNA reads as TGTGCCAGCAGTGAGCTAAGGGGCTCGGATGAGCAGTTCTTC.

The chain has TRBV7-3 and TRBJ2-3; a possible D gene is TRBD2 (5 bases). V lost 5 bases to trimming and J lost 6 bases, with 18 bases between them. CDR3 length: 15 amino acids. Germline lookup yields CDR1 SGHTA and CDR2 FQGTGA. CDR3 DNA sequence: TGTGCCAGCAGCGTTCTTCGGCGGGTGGATGATACGCAGTATTTT. It translates to CASSVLRRVDDTQYF.

In its sample, this clone was seen once. The chain employs TRBV5-1 and TRBJ2-1, with D hard to call. The V gene's germline CDR1 is SGHRS and CDR2 YFSETQ. CDR3 length: 15 amino acids. The ends were cut back, 0 bases at V and 0 bases at J, with 7 bases in the middle. CDR3 loop: CASSLEPFSYNEQFF. Written as DNA, the CDR3 is TGCGCCAGCAGCTTGGAGCCCTTCTCCTACAATGAGCAGTTCTTC.

The J gene is TRBJ2-2, the V gene TRBV7-3; TRBD1 might be the D (6 bases). Germline-derived CDR1 and CDR2 are SGHTA and FQGTGA. This CDR3 has 16 amino acids. Trimming left V 4 bases short and J 4 bases short, with 16 bases between. CDR3 nucleotide sequence: TGTGCCAGCAGCTACTCTACAGGGACGGGCACCGGGGAGCTGTTTTTT. Translating it yields CASSYSTGTGTGELFF. The entire variable domain, with the rest obtained from reference TRBV7-3 and TRBJ2-2, is as follows: GAGVSQTPSNKVTEKGKYVELRCDPISGHTALYWYRQSLGQGPEFLIYFQGTGAADDSGLPNDRFFAVRPEGSVSTLKIQRTERGDSAVYLCASSYSTGTGTGELFFGEGSRLTVL.

The gene calls are TRBV2 and TRBJ2-5, with D possibly TRBD1 on 5 matching bases. Germline CDR1 SNHLY, CDR2 FYNNEI. V gave up 4 bases and J gave up 5 bases, with 11 bases separating them. CDR3 length: 13 amino acids. The CDR3 loop reads CASSGRGRETQYF. The CDR3, as DNA: TGTGCCAGCAGTGGTAGGGGCCGGGAGACCCAGTACTTC.

The V and J genes are TRBV19 and TRBJ2-7, with 9 bases that match TRBD1. With V trimmed by 7 bases and J by 2 bases, 9 bases remained unmatched. CDR1 is LNHDA and CDR2 is SQIVND in the germline V gene (reference sequence). The length of the CDR3 is 15 residues. The CDR3 loop reads CASTEGQGGPYEQYF. The CDR3 DNA reads TGTGCCAGTACCGAGGGACAGGGCGGCCCCTACGAGCAGTACTTC.

The CDR3 DNA reads as TGTGCCAGCAGTTGGGGGGGTAGTAGTGGCTACACCTTC. Protein product: CASSWGGSSGYTF. The rearrangement joins TRBV6-5 to TRBJ1-2; weak D call: TRBD1 (5 bases). The V gene lost 4 bases and the J gene lost 7 bases, with 13 bases spanning the gap. The CDR3 runs 13 residues. CDR1 MNHEY and CDR2 SVGAGI come from the germline V gene.

CDR3 sequence reads: CASSRGGGDSTDTQYF. CDR3 coding DNA: TGTGCCAGCAGCCGGGGGGGCGGGGATAGCACAGATACGCAGTATTTT. The chain has TRBV9 and TRBJ2-3, with 8 nucleotides matching TRBD2. CDR1 and CDR2 (germline): SGDLS, YYNGEE. This CDR3 contains 16 residues. With 4 bases clipped from V and 0 bases from J, the junction kept 7 bases outside the gene matches.

The chain links TRBV6-1 to TRBJ1-5; 8 bases align to TRBD1. CDR3 size: 16 residues. Germline V gene lookup returns CDR1 MNHNS and CDR2 SASEGT. With V trimmed by 2 bases and J by 1 base, 4 bases remained unmatched. The CDR3, as DNA: TGTGCCAGCAGTGAATTGGACAGGGTGAGCAATCAGCCCCAGCATTTT. It yields the protein CASSELDRVSNQPQHF.

The chain recombines TRBV9 with TRBJ2-5; the match to TRBD1 covers 10 bases. V shed 3 bases, J shed 5 bases, and the junction held 7 bases outside the gene matches. This CDR3 contains 15 residues. Germline CDR1 is SGDLS and CDR2 is YYNGEE. The CDR3: CASSARQGATETQYF. As DNA, the CDR3 is TGTGCCAGCAGCGCTCGACAGGGGGCTACGGAGACCCAGTACTTC.

The DNA for the CDR3 is TGCAGTGCTAGAAGCATCTATGAGCAGTTCTTC. Protein product: CSARSIYEQFF. The V call is TRBV20-1, the J call TRBJ2-1; no reliable D call. CDR1 is DFQATT, CDR2 SNEGSKA, per germline (reference sequence). Trimming pared 2 bases from V and 8 bases from J, leaving 7 bases between. This CDR3 comprises 11 residues.

The rearrangement uses TRBV25-1 and TRBJ1-4, with 7 bases matching TRBD1. The CDR3 is made up of 17 amino acids. Germline assignment: CDR1 MGHDK and CDR2 SYGVNS. Trimming at V came to 3 bases and at J to 0 bases, leaving 7 bases not matched to a gene. The CDR3 is CASSERRQGATNEKLFF. In DNA, the CDR3 is TGTGCCAGCAGTGAGAGGAGGCAGGGGGCAACTAATGAAAAACTGTTTTTT.

This chain uses TRBV11-3 with TRBJ1-1; possibly TRBD1 for D (5 bases). Germline CDR1 reads SGHNT; CDR2 reads YENEEA. The CDR3 totals 13 residues. Trimming left V 5 bases short and J 0 bases short, with 7 bases between. The CDR3 DNA reads TGTGCCAGCAGCCAGACAGTGAACACTGAAGCTTTCTTT. This sequence encodes CASSQTVNTEAFF.